The 27 T cell receptor beta chains in this list originate from one sample, sequenced in a study of cytomegalovirus exposure and HLA in healthy donors. The data were produced by immunoSEQ multiplex PCR, yet TCRdb's version contains in-frame clones alone and is incomplete. The data show 60,000 or so clones, around 90% seen once. The specimen sequenced was PBMCs. Receptors were obtained from a man aged 18-30 years in good health and CMV-seronegative.

V usage is TRBV5-1 and J usage is TRBJ2-7; D unresolved. Trimming removed 6 bases at V and 0 bases at J, with 10 bases between. This CDR3 has 13 residues. Germline assignment: CDR1 SGHRS and CDR2 YFSETQ. The CDR3 protein is CASNSGNSYEQYF. CDR3 nucleotide sequence: TGCGCCAGCAATAGTGGTAACTCCTACGAGCAGTACTTC. Combining the CDR3 with reference TRBV5-1 and TRBJ2-7 gives the whole variable domain KAGVTQTPRYLIKTRGQQVTLSCSPISGHRSVSWYQQTPGQGLQFLFEYFSETQRNKGNFPGRFSGRQFSNSRSEMNVSTLELGDSALYLCASNSGNSYEQYFGPGTRLTVT.

J is TRBJ2-2 and V is TRBV4-2; 10 bases line up with TRBD2. This CDR3 has 18 residues. V lost 0 bases, J lost 5 bases, and 9 bases stayed unmatched. CDR1 and CDR2 from the germline V gene are LGHNA and YNFKEQ. As DNA, the CDR3 is TGTGCCAGCAGCCAAGACAGTGGGAGCGGGAGGGGTACCGGGGAGCTGTTTTTT. As protein: CASSQDSGSGRGTGELFF.

Comment on this clone: At one of its ends the junction is not consistent with the germline gene, which may arise from a read error. V gene TRBV9 combines with J gene TRBJ2-5, with 8 bases lining up with TRBD1. Germline CDR1 reads SGDLS; CDR2 reads YYNGEE. This CDR3 contains 13 residues. CDR3 residues: CASSATDRTGKDF. The CDR3 region has the DNA TGTGCCAGCAGCGCTACAGATAGGACAGGGAAAGACTTC.

This clone was seen a few times. This chain connects TRBV7-6 to TRBJ2-3, with no clear D. The CDR3 is made up of 12 amino acids. V dropped 3 bases and J dropped 2 bases, with 3 bases sitting between them. Germline CDR1 and CDR2: SGHVS and FNYEAQ. CDR3 sequence: CASSLATDTQYF. As DNA, the CDR3 is TGTGCCAGCAGCTTGGCCACAGATACGCAGTATTTT.

This rearrangement joins TRBV11-3 to TRBJ2-7, with 10 bases aligning to TRBD1. Germline CDR1 is SGHNT and CDR2 is YENEEA. The CDR3 covers 17 residues. Trimming took 0 bases from V and 2 from J; bases not matched to a gene: 7. Here the CDR3 reads CASSLDPFGTGAYEQYF. CDR3 nucleotides: TGTGCCAGCAGCTTAGATCCTTTCGGGACAGGGGCCTACGAGCAGTACTTC.

The J gene is TRBJ2-2, the V gene TRBV9; the D gene is possibly TRBD2 (6 bases). V was pared by 4 bases and J by 3 bases, with 16 bases between. The CDR3 length is 16 residues. In germline, CDR1 is SGDLS, CDR2 YYNGEE. The CDR3 is CASSPNPRLDTGELFF. CDR3 coding DNA: TGTGCCAGCAGCCCAAATCCACGACTAGACACCGGGGAGCTGTTTTTT.

The chain recombines TRBV19 with TRBJ1-5, with 9 bases aligning to TRBD1. Looked up from germline, CDR1 is LNHDA and CDR2 is SQIVND (reference sequence). The CDR3 covers 17 residues. V was clipped by 0 bases and J by 9 bases; unmatched bases: 12. As DNA, the CDR3 is TGTGCCAGTAGTATAGACGGGACAGGGAGAGCCCCTTGGCCCCAGCATTTT. Residues: CASSIDGTGRAPWPQHF.

CDR3: CASTPTVFANTGELFF. CDR3 sequence (DNA): TGTGCCAGCACCCCGACTGTGTTCGCGAACACCGGGGAGCTGTTTTTT. The chain couples TRBV28 to TRBJ2-2, with D unresolved. Trimming removed 7 bases from V and 0 bases from J, with 15 bases in between. The CDR3 is 16 residues long. The germline CDR1 and CDR2 sequences are MDHEN and SYDVKM.

The CDR3 DNA is TGTGCCAGCAGCTTAGTACTAGCGGGAGAGATCACAGATACGCAGTATTTT. It yields the protein CASSLVLAGEITDTQYF. The chain links TRBV7-6 to TRBJ2-3; TRBD2 agrees at 11 bases. This CDR3 is 17 amino acids long. Losses at the gene ends were 1 base for V and 2 bases for J; bases not matched to a gene: 5. Germline V gene sequence: CDR1 SGHVS, CDR2 FNYEAQ.

The rearrangement uses TRBV7-6 and TRBJ2-5, with TRBD2 matching over 10 bases. After removal of 5 bases from V and 2 bases from J, the junction contained 8 bases not matched to a gene. Germline V gene lookup returns CDR1 SGHVS and CDR2 FNYEAQ. This CDR3 has 16 amino acids. CDR3 nucleotides: TGTGCCAGCAGCCTATCCGGGACTAGCGTTCAAGAGACCCAGTACTTC. Residues: CASSLSGTSVQETQYF.

The chain joins TRBV6-5 to TRBJ1-4; TRBD1 might be the D (6 bases). The germline V gene encodes CDR1 MNHEY and CDR2 SVGAGI. Trimming took off 0 bases at V and 7 bases at J, with 12 bases between the two ends. The CDR3 is 15 residues long. CDR3 region: CASSYSAGAGEKLFF. CDR3 DNA: TGTGCCAGCAGTTACTCGGCAGGGGCGGGTGAAAAACTGTTTTTT.

V gene TRBV10-3 combines with J gene TRBJ1-2; D gene uncertain. The CDR3 has 14 residues. Trimming shortened V by 3 bases and J by 2 bases, and 10 bases separated the two germline ends. Germline V CDR1 and CDR2: ENHRY, SYGVKD. In DNA form, the CDR3 reads TGTGCCATCAGTGACTGGGAGTCGAACTATGGCTACACCTTC. The encoded protein is CAISDWESNYGYTF.

The rearrangement links TRBV5-5 to TRBJ2-7, with D possibly being TRBD1 (6 bases). The CDR3 sequence is 17 residues long. CDR1 and CDR2 (germline): SGHKS, YYEKEE (reference sequence). The ends were cut back, 0 bases at V and 2 bases at J, with 18 bases in the middle. This chain's CDR3 is CASSLEGGTGRAYEQYF. Written as DNA, the CDR3 is TGTGCCAGCAGCTTGGAGGGCGGTACAGGGCGAGCCTACGAGCAGTACTTC.

As concerns this clone: Other DNA sequences in this sample translate to the same CDR3. The V and J genes are TRBV7-9 and TRBJ2-1; D perhaps matches TRBD2 (6 bases). Trimming removed 1 base at V and 4 bases at J, with 8 bases between. The CDR3 spans 14 residues. CDR1 SEHNR and CDR2 FQNEAQ come from the germline V gene (reference sequence). The CDR3 spells CASSLGGGYNEQFF. The CDR3 DNA reads as TGTGCCAGCAGCTTAGGGGGAGGTTACAATGAGCAGTTCTTC.

The gene calls are TRBV11-3 and TRBJ2-1; TRBD2 might be the D (6 bases). CDR3 length: 18 residues. Trimming left V 2 bases short and J 0 bases short, with 17 bases between. CDR1 and CDR2 (germline): SGHNT, YENEEA. Written as DNA, the CDR3 is TGTGCCAGCAGCTTACTCCGATTAGCGGACCGCTCCTACAATGAGCAGTTCTTC. It specifies CASSLLRLADRSYNEQFF.

The genes are TRBV4-1 and TRBJ1-1, with D maybe TRBD1 (5 bases). V shed 4 bases and J shed 6 bases, with 15 bases lying between them. The CDR3 loop spans 14 amino acids. Germline lookup yields CDR1 MGHRA and CDR2 YSYEKL. Written as DNA, the CDR3 is TGCGCCAGCAGCCTAGAGACGGGGGGGGCTGAAGCTTTCTTT. This encodes CASSLETGGAEAFF.

The gene calls are TRBV7-9 and TRBJ2-1, with 13 nucleotides matching TRBD2. Trimming at V came to 7 bases and at J to 8 bases, leaving 8 bases not matched to a gene. The germline V gene has CDR1 SEHNR and CDR2 FQNEAQ (reference sequence). This CDR3 region has 15 residues. The CDR3 DNA follows: TGTGCCAGCACCAAACGACTAGCGGGAGGTGATGAGCAGTTCTTC. Translating gives CASTKRLAGGDEQFF.

V is TRBV10-3 and J is TRBJ2-7, with 7 positions matching TRBD2. The length of the CDR3 is 17 residues. Germline trimming cut 3 bases from V and 2 bases from J; bases unmatched to any gene: 13. Germline CDR1 is ENHRY and CDR2 is SYGVKD. The CDR3 spells CAISDLLGAGTTYEQYF. The CDR3, as DNA: TGTGCCATCAGTGATCTGCTGGGAGCGGGAACGACCTACGAGCAGTACTTC.

V gene TRBV5-4 combines with J gene TRBJ2-1; perhaps TRBD2 as D (6 bases). The CDR3 sequence is 14 residues long. Germline CDR1 and CDR2: SGHNT and YYREEE (reference sequence). Trimming removed 4 bases at V and 5 bases at J, with 13 bases between. CDR3 region: CASSPPWRDNEQFF. CDR3 in DNA: TGTGCCAGCAGCCCGCCGTGGAGGGACAATGAGCAGTTCTTC.

The chain combines TRBV4-1 with TRBJ2-1; 12 nucleotides line up with TRBD2. Trimming took 1 base from V and 7 from J; bases not matched to a gene: 8. There are 17 residues in the CDR3. CDR1 is MGHRA, CDR2 YSYEKL, per germline. The CDR3: CASSQGHRLAGENEQFF. The CDR3 DNA is TGCGCCAGCAGCCAAGGTCACAGACTAGCGGGAGAAAATGAGCAGTTCTTC.

The V and J genes are TRBV4-3 and TRBJ2-7; 10 nucleotides match TRBD1. CDR1 and CDR2 from the germline V gene are LGHNA and YSLEER. J was trimmed by 1 base and V by 5 bases; bases with no gene match: 8. The CDR3 covers 16 residues. The CDR3 loop reads CASSFSGTGESYEQYF. The CDR3 nucleotides read TGCGCCAGCAGCTTCTCCGGGACAGGGGAATCCTACGAGCAGTACTTC.

The rearrangement uses TRBV11-3 and TRBJ2-2, with TRBD2 matching 8 bases. The CDR3 runs 17 residues. Per the germline V gene, CDR1 is SGHNT and CDR2 is YENEEA. With 5 bases clipped from V and 2 bases from J, the junction kept 10 bases outside the gene matches. This CDR3 reads CASSGSGSGSNTGELFF. The CDR3 coding sequence is TGTGCCAGCAGCGGGAGCGGGAGTGGGTCCAACACCGGGGAGCTGTTTTTT.

The CDR3 protein is CASSSSRDRASSTDTQYF. The CDR3 coding sequence is TGTGCCAGCAGTTCGTCCCGGGACAGGGCCTCTAGCACAGATACGCAGTATTTT. The J gene is TRBJ2-3, the V gene TRBV27; 9 bases map to TRBD1. The germline V gene encodes CDR1 MNHEY and CDR2 SMNVEV (reference sequence). Trimming at V came to 4 bases and at J to 0 bases, leaving 11 bases not matched to a gene. The CDR3 totals 18 residues.

CDR3 bases: TGTGCCAGCAGCTCAGGACTTTCTAGATACGAGCAGTACTTC. Amino acid sequence: CASSSGLSRYEQYF. The V and J genes are TRBV5-4 and TRBJ2-7, with D perhaps matching TRBD2 (5 bases). This CDR3 contains 14 residues. The germline V and J ends were trimmed by 3 bases and 4 bases, with 14 bases remaining between them. Germline lookup yields CDR1 SGHNT and CDR2 YYREEE (reference sequence). The entire variable domain, with the rest obtained from reference TRBV5-4 and TRBJ2-7, is as follows: ETGVTQSPTHLIKTRGQQVTLRCSSQSGHNTVSWYQQALGQGPQFIFQYYREEENGRGNFPPRFSGLQFPNYSSELNVNALELDDSALYLCASSSGLSRYEQYFGPGTRLTVT.

The chain is built from TRBV7-9 and TRBJ2-5, with D possibly TRBD1 on 6 matching bases. V was trimmed by 5 bases and J by 4 bases, leaving 14 bases between them. In germline, CDR1 is SEHNR, CDR2 FQNEAQ (reference sequence). This CDR3 spans 14 amino acids. CDR3: CASSPGQILETQYF. The CDR3 DNA is TGTGCCAGCAGCCCAGGACAGATACTAGAGACCCAGTACTTC.

This clone has just one count. V is TRBV9 and J is TRBJ2-2; D unclear. The germline V gene has CDR1 SGDLS and CDR2 YYNGEE. The V end was cut by 2 bases, the J end by 6 bases, with 8 bases between. CDR3 size: 13 residues. The CDR3 is CASSVAGSGELFF. The CDR3 DNA follows: TGTGCCAGCAGCGTGGCAGGATCCGGGGAGCTGTTTTTT.

The CDR3 sequence is CASSEARETQYF. CDR3 DNA: TGTGCCAGCAGTGAAGCGCGGGAGACCCAGTACTTC. This sequence joins TRBV2 and TRBJ2-5; D is undetermined. Trimming left V 0 bases short and J 5 bases short, with 4 bases between. The CDR3 sequence is 12 residues long. The V gene's germline CDR1 is SNHLY and CDR2 FYNNEI.